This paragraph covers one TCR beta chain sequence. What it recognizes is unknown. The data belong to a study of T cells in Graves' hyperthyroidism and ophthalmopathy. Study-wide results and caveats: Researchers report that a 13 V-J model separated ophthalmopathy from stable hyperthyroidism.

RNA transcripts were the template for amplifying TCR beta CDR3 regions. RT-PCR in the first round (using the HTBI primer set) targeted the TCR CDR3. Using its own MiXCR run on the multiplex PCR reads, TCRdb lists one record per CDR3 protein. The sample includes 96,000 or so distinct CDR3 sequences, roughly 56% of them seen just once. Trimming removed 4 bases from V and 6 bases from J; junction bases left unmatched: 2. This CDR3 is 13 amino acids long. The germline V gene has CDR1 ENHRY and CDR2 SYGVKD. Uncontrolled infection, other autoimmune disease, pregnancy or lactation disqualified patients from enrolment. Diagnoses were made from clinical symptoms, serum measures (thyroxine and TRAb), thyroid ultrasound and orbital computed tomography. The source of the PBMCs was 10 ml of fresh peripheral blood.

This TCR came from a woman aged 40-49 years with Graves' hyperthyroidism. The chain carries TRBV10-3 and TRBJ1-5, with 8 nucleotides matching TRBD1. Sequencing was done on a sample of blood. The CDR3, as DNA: TGTGCCATCAGTGGGACAGGGACTCAGCCCCAGCATTTT. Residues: CAISGTGTQPQHF.